One and the same sample provided the 25 T cell receptor beta chains below, sequenced in a study of blood T cells in healthy people across ages. The use of a sample-barcoded 5' primer and a J-beta primer mix characterized a second PCR of about 7 to 12 cycles. Via MiXCR, TCRdb re-called the 5' RACE reads, giving one row per CDR3 protein. The sample carries 1.2 million to 1.5 million distinct CDR3 sequences, roughly 64% recorded once. The sequenced material came from blood. The receptors were gathered from a man aged 18 to 30 in good health.

The rearrangement uses TRBV5-1 and TRBJ2-7, with a possible D match to TRBD1 (5 bases). The CDR3 runs 13 residues. Germline values: CDR1 SGHRS, CDR2 YFSETQ. V was cut by 0 bases and J by 4 bases, with 8 bases left in between. CDR3 protein: CASSLATEYEQYF. CDR3 bases: TGCGCCAGCAGCTTGGCGACAGAATACGAGCAGTACTTC.

The chain combines TRBV11-1 with TRBJ1-1; D may be TRBD1 (6 bases). Germline V gene sequence: CDR1 SGHAT, CDR2 FQDESV (reference sequence). Between the trimmed V and J ends, which lost 7 bases and 5 bases, there was a span of 17 bases. The CDR3 extends over 14 amino acids. The CDR3 DNA reads as TGTGCCAGCACCGTGGCCATCACAGGGACTGAAGCTTTCTTT. Its translation is CASTVAITGTEAFF.

The chain couples TRBV7-9 to TRBJ2-7, with D hard to call. CDR1 and CDR2 from the germline V gene are SEHNR and FQNEAQ (reference sequence). This CDR3 has 11 residues. V shed 3 bases and J shed 10 bases, with 10 bases lying between them. In DNA, the CDR3 is TGTGCCAGCAGCTTGGAAGAGGCCCAGTACTTC. It translates to CASSLEEAQYF.

This chain connects TRBV10-3 to TRBJ1-2, with TRBD1 as a possible D gene (5 bases). V was shortened by 6 bases and J by 5 bases, with 34 bases between the two germline ends. The CDR3 is made up of 20 amino acids. Germline V gene sequence: CDR1 ENHRY, CDR2 SYGVKD. CDR3 in amino acids: CAIRAYGGEDEPTYTYGYTF. CDR3 in DNA: TGTGCCATCAGAGCTTATGGGGGGGAGGACGAACCCACCTACACTTATGGCTACACCTTC.

The chain recombines TRBV6-2 or TRBV6-3 with TRBJ1-6; D gene uncertain. CDR3 length: 12 residues. CDR1 and CDR2 from the germline V gene are MNHEY and SVGEGT. V lost 6 bases, J lost 2 bases, and 2 bases lay in between. The CDR3 is CASRPYNSPLHF. Here the CDR3 DNA reads TGTGCCAGCAGACCCTATAATTCACCCCTCCACTTT.

The chain carries TRBV6-2 or TRBV6-3 and TRBJ1-1, with a weak D call TRBD1 (5 bases). The germline V gene has CDR1 MNHEY and CDR2 SVGEGT. V lost 4 bases and J lost 7, with 10 bases in between. CDR3 length equals 12 residues. This CDR3 reads CASSSGAGEAFF. CDR3 coding DNA: TGTGCCAGCAGTTCTGGGGCTGGTGAAGCTTTCTTT.

This chain connects TRBV2 to TRBJ2-1, with D perhaps assigned TRBD1 or TRBD2 (7 bases each). CDR3 size: 15 residues. Germline V gives CDR1 SNHLY, CDR2 FYNNEI. Trimming took off 3 bases at V and 3 bases at J, with 12 bases between the two ends. The CDR3 bases are TGTGCCAGCAGTGACAGGGGGGGAGGCTACAATGAGCAGTTCTTC. Translating it yields CASSDRGGGYNEQFF.

The gene calls are TRBV7-2 and TRBJ2-3; 8 bases agree with TRBD2. CDR3 length: 17 amino acids. The ends lost 1 base at V and 0 bases at J; junction bases unmatched: 6. Germline V gives CDR1 SGHTA, CDR2 FQGNSA. The CDR3 DNA reads as TGTGCCAGCAGCTTAGATTGGCGGGGGGCTAGCACAGATACGCAGTATTTT. Protein product: CASSLDWRGASTDTQYF.

In DNA form, the CDR3 reads TGCAGTGCCCTGACAGGTCATAAGGAGTACTTC. Its protein product is CSALTGHKEYF. The chain is built from TRBV20-1 and TRBJ2-4; the D gene is possibly TRBD1 (6 bases). CDR3 length: 11 residues. Trimming stripped 6 bases from V and 14 bases from J, with 17 bases between. Germline V lookup: CDR1 DFQATT, CDR2 SNEGSKA (reference sequence).

This chain joins TRBV4-1 and TRBJ1-2, with a possible D match to TRBD1 (6 bases). The CDR3 is 15 amino acids. CDR1 and CDR2 (germline): MGHRA, YSYEKL. V dropped 4 bases and J dropped 4 bases, with 16 bases sitting between them. The CDR3 reads CASSPQKGGIYGYTF. CDR3 bases: TGCGCCAGCAGCCCCCAAAAAGGGGGGATCTATGGCTACACCTTC.

The chain couples TRBV25-1 to TRBJ2-5; D may be TRBD1 (5 bases). The J call may not be correct, given that the DNA end is closer to TRBJ2-7. Germline values: CDR1 MGHDK, CDR2 SYGVNS. The CDR3 is 19 residues long. The CDR3, as DNA: TGTGCCAGCAGTGAATCGGGCTTTGACAGTAGAACCACAACCTACGAGCAGTACTTC. Protein product: CASSESGFDSRTTTYEQYF.

The rearrangement joins TRBV5-1 to TRBJ2-3; possible D gene TRBD1, 6 bases. Trimming cost V 3 bases and J 3 bases, with 14 bases left between them. Germline assignment: CDR1 SGHRS and CDR2 YFSETQ. This CDR3 spans 15 amino acids. Here the CDR3 reads CASSSPEQGTDTQYF. CDR3 bases: TGCGCCAGCAGCTCCCCCGAACAGGGAACAGATACGCAGTATTTT.

The chain is built from TRBV18 and TRBJ2-7; D unclear. Germline CDR1 is KGHSH and CDR2 is LQKENI. V was shortened by 3 bases and J by 2 bases, with 11 bases between the two germline ends. CDR3 length: 14 amino acids. Here the CDR3 DNA reads TGTGCCAGCTCACCTCCTTTGAACCCCTACGAGCAGTACTTC. This gives the protein CASSPPLNPYEQYF. Full variable domain (missing parts from reference TRBV18 and TRBJ2-7): NAGVMQNPRHLVRRRGQEARLRCSPMKGHSHVYWYRQLPEEGLKFMVYLQKENIIDESGMPKERFSAEFPKEGPSILRIQQVVRGDSAAYFCASSPPLNPYEQYFGPGTRLTVT.

This chain connects TRBV6-5 to TRBJ1-2; 7 nucleotides align to TRBD1. J was trimmed by 7 bases and V by 6 bases; bases with no gene match: 17. This CDR3 contains 16 residues. Germline V CDR1 and CDR2: MNHEY, SVGAGI. CDR3 nucleotides: TGTGCCAGCAGAAAACTAGGGACAGCAGACTTAAGTGGCTACACCTTC. Its translation is CASRKLGTADLSGYTF.

The J gene is TRBJ1-1, the V gene TRBV7-8; unclear D gene. The CDR3 is 12 amino acids. Per the germline V gene, CDR1 is SGHVS and CDR2 is FQNEAQ. V was clipped by 3 bases and J by 6 bases, with 8 bases between them. The CDR3 coding sequence is TGTGCCAGCAGCTTCGACCGCCCTGAAGCTTTCTTT. Residues: CASSFDRPEAFF.

This clonotype was seen only a few times. The V gene is TRBV27, the J gene TRBJ2-7, with 7 bases aligning to TRBD2. Looked up from germline, CDR1 is MNHEY and CDR2 is SMNVEV (reference sequence). This CDR3 region has 15 residues. With V trimmed by 3 bases and J by 0 bases, 5 bases remained unmatched. CDR3 amino acids: CASSFLGLSSYEQYF. The DNA for the CDR3 is TGTGCCAGCAGTTTCTTGGGACTAAGCTCCTACGAGCAGTACTTC.

The chain recombines TRBV28 with TRBJ2-1; 11 nucleotides align to TRBD2. V shed 5 bases and J 2 bases; nucleotides not matched to a gene: 2. CDR3 length equals 15 residues. Germline assignment: CDR1 MDHEN and CDR2 SYDVKM. Written as DNA, the CDR3 is TGTGCCAGCAGTATTAGCGGGGGGGCCTACAATGAGCAGTTCTTC. It is translated as CASSISGGAYNEQFF.

This clonotype turned up a few times. The chain combines TRBV6-5 with TRBJ2-5; 9 nucleotides agree with TRBD2. The germline V gene encodes CDR1 MNHEY and CDR2 SVGAGI. V lost 0 bases, J lost 6 bases, and 5 bases stayed unmatched. This CDR3 spans 15 amino acids. The CDR3: CASSYSGSGGQTQYF. The CDR3, as DNA: TGTGCCAGCAGTTACTCAGGAAGCGGGGGGCAGACCCAGTACTTC.

This chain joins TRBV20-1 and TRBJ2-3, with 8 bases lining up with TRBD2. The trim removed 1 base at V and 8 bases at J, leaving 17 bases unmatched. The germline gives CDR1 DFQATT, CDR2 SNEGSKA (reference sequence). The CDR3 is made up of 17 amino acids. The CDR3 DNA follows: TGCAGTGCTAGAGGCCCTAAGGGAGCGAGCCGGGGGGGTACGCAGTATTTT. Its translation: CSARGPKGASRGGTQYF.

This clonotype came up once. The CDR3 sequence: CSAPRAQGGTPLHF. The DNA for the CDR3 is TGCAGTGCTCCCCGGGCCCAGGGGGGGACACCCCTCCACTTT. The rearrangement links TRBV20-1 to TRBJ1-6; 7 bases map to TRBD1. V lost 5 bases and J lost 11; bases outside the gene matches: 12. The CDR3 runs to 14 residues. CDR1 and CDR2 (germline): DFQATT, SNEGSKA (reference sequence).

The chain joins TRBV3-1 to TRBJ2-7; D ambiguous. CDR3 length: 14 amino acids. Trimming took 4 bases from V and 0 from J, leaving 10 bases between them. Germline loops: CDR1 LGHDT, CDR2 YNNKEL (reference sequence). CDR3 protein: CASSPRLSSYEQYF. The CDR3 DNA reads as TGTGCCAGCAGCCCTCGTCTCAGCTCCTACGAGCAGTACTTC.

The chain has TRBV7-6 and TRBJ2-4, with TRBD1 identical over 10 bases. The J call may not be correct, given that the DNA end is closer to TRBJ2-7. Germline lookup yields CDR1 SGHVS and CDR2 FNYEAQ. The CDR3 consists of 17 residues. CDR3 DNA: TGTGCCAGCAGGCCAGCGCTTGGAGACAGGGGGCAATACGAGCAGTACTTC. Translated, it gives CASRPALGDRGQYEQYF.

The chain carries TRBV5-1 and TRBJ2-3; a possible D gene is TRBD1 (6 bases). The germline V gene encodes CDR1 SGHRS and CDR2 YFSETQ. Trimming removed 4 bases from V and 2 bases from J, with 14 bases in between. CDR3 length: 15 residues. The CDR3 loop is CASSVQGQFTDTQYF. Written as DNA, the CDR3 is TGCGCCAGCAGCGTTCAGGGACAATTCACAGATACGCAGTATTTT.

The rearrangement uses TRBV30 and TRBJ2-5; D is uncertain. The J call is uncertain, as TRBJ2-7 better fits the DNA end. Per the germline V gene, CDR1 is GTSNPN and CDR2 is SVGIG (reference sequence). The CDR3 covers 12 residues. CDR3 coding DNA: TGTGCCTGTCAGTGGGGCTCCTACGAGCAGTACTTC. This sequence encodes CACQWGSYEQYF.

This clonotype was detected once. CDR3 sequence: CASSWLNSPLHF. For the CDR3, the DNA is TGTGCCAGCAGTTGGTTAAACTCACCCCTCCACTTT. This sequence joins TRBV12-3 or TRBV12-4 and TRBJ1-6; D remains unclear. The CDR3 totals 12 residues. Trimming pared 4 bases from V and 10 bases from J, leaving 8 bases between.